These 27 T cell receptor beta chains were sequenced from one sample in a study of blood T cell repertoires in COVID-19. Generated by immunoSEQ multiplex PCR, the TCRdb table keeps only in-frame clones and is missing some. This table holds about 51,000 clones, about 88% found once. Specimen: peripheral blood. These receptors were taken from a man aged 60 to 75 with acute or convalescent COVID-19.

The chain is built from TRBV7-6 and TRBJ2-4; D is unclear. Germline assignment: CDR1 SGHVS and CDR2 FNYEAQ. The CDR3 runs 17 residues. V was shortened by 5 bases and J by 3 bases, with 20 bases between the two germline ends. DNA of the CDR3: TGTGCCAGCAGCCCGCCCTCGAGTCCTGGAGTCAAAAACATTCAGTACTTC. It codes for CASSPPSSPGVKNIQYF.

The V call is TRBV28, the J call TRBJ2-1, with 7 bases lining up with TRBD1. CDR3 size: 15 residues. V gave up 6 bases and J gave up 3 bases; unmatched junction bases: 8. Germline loops: CDR1 MDHEN, CDR2 SYDVKM. CDR3 in DNA: TGTGCCAGCAGACCCCGACAGGGCCACTACAATGAGCAGTTCTTC. Its translation: CASRPRQGHYNEQFF.

The chain combines TRBV3-1 (or the pseudogene TRBV3-2) with TRBJ2-7; tentatively, D is TRBD1 (6 bases). CDR1 and CDR2 from the germline V gene are LGHDT and YNNKEL (reference sequence). V shed 1 base and J shed 5 bases, with 12 bases lying between them. CDR3 length: 14 residues. CDR3: CASSQVGGRDEQYF. CDR3 DNA: TGTGCCAGCAGCCAAGTAGGGGGAAGGGACGAGCAGTACTTC.

The rearrangement uses TRBV7-8 and TRBJ2-5; TRBD2 agrees at 10 bases. V lost 1 base to trimming and J lost 4 bases; unmatched junction nucleotides: 21. The CDR3 loop spans 21 amino acids. The V gene's germline CDR1 is SGHVS and CDR2 FQNEAQ. The chain's CDR3 is CASSLDRVLAGGRGRLETQYF. CDR3 in DNA: TGTGCCAGCAGCTTAGATCGGGTATTAGCGGGGGGCCGAGGACGGTTAGAGACCCAGTACTTC.

The chain links TRBV2 to TRBJ2-7, with TRBD1 as a possible D gene (6 bases). From germline, CDR1 is SNHLY and CDR2 FYNNEI. There are 16 residues in the CDR3. The ends were cut back, 6 bases at V and 1 base at J, with 19 bases in the middle. The CDR3 here is CASSKGGQYGSYEQYF. For the CDR3, the DNA is TGTGCCAGCAGCAAAGGGGGTCAGTATGGGTCCTACGAGCAGTACTTC.

The chain employs TRBV5-4 and TRBJ2-2, with 8 bases identical to TRBD2. Unmatched junction bases numbered 3, after V lost 4 bases and J lost 1 base. This CDR3 spans 15 amino acids. Germline assignment: CDR1 SGHNT and CDR2 YYREEE (reference sequence). The CDR3 DNA reads as TGTGCCAGCAGCGGGGGACTAGTGAACACCGGGGAGCTGTTTTTT. Encoded protein: CASSGGLVNTGELFF. Together with reference TRBV5-4 and TRBJ2-2, the CDR3 gives the full variable domain: ETGVTQSPTHLIKTRGQQVTLRCSSQSGHNTVSWYQQALGQGPQFIFQYYREEENGRGNFPPRFSGLQFPNYSSELNVNALELDDSALYLCASSGGLVNTGELFFGEGSRLTVL.

The V and J genes are TRBV18 and TRBJ2-3; 8 nucleotides agree with TRBD1. CDR1 and CDR2 (germline): KGHSH, LQKENI. CDR3 length equals 16 residues. Unmatched junction bases numbered 8, after V lost 1 base and J lost 5 bases. CDR3 protein: CASSPLGQGGRDTQYF. The DNA for the CDR3 is TGTGCCAGCTCACCACTCGGACAGGGAGGACGAGATACGCAGTATTTT.

This chain connects TRBV27 to TRBJ1-1, with 9 bases matching TRBD1. The J segment lost 2 bases and the V segment lost 6 bases, leaving 7 bases of the junction unmatched. This CDR3 comprises 15 residues. Germline lookup yields CDR1 MNHEY and CDR2 SMNVEV (reference sequence). The CDR3 bases are TGTGCCAGCAGAACTCGGGACAGGGCAAACACTGAAGCTTTCTTT. Its translation is CASRTRDRANTEAFF.

V gene TRBV4-2 combines with J gene TRBJ2-3; 7 nucleotides agree with TRBD2. Looked up from germline, CDR1 is LGHNA and CDR2 is YNFKEQ. CDR3 length: 17 residues. Trimming took 0 bases from V and 2 from J; bases not matched to a gene: 8. In DNA, the CDR3 is TGTGCCAGCAGCCAAGATAAGGCGGGGGTCCCCACAGATACGCAGTATTTT. Translating gives CASSQDKAGVPTDTQYF.

The genes are TRBV5-1 and TRBJ2-2; 9 positions agree with TRBD2. This CDR3 spans 18 amino acids. The germline V gene has CDR1 SGHRS and CDR2 YFSETQ. Germline trimming cut 1 base from V and 4 bases from J; bases unmatched to any gene: 11. The chain's CDR3 is CASSLLPQAGGGTGELFF. CDR3 DNA sequence: TGCGCCAGCAGCTTGCTCCCTCAAGCGGGAGGTGGCACCGGGGAGCTGTTTTTT.

This chain links TRBV29-1 with TRBJ1-5; D possibly corresponds to TRBD1 (6 bases). This CDR3 region has 13 residues. Trimming removed 6 bases at V and 3 bases at J, with 12 bases between. CDR1 and CDR2 (germline): SQVTM, ANQGSEA. The chain's CDR3 is CSVDDRNNQPQHF. The CDR3 DNA is TGCAGCGTCGACGACAGGAACAATCAGCCCCAGCATTTT. The variable domain in full, completed from reference TRBV29-1 and TRBJ1-5, reads SAVISQKPSRDICQRGTSLTIQCQVDSQVTMMFWYRQQPGQSLTLIATANQGSEATYESGFVIDKFPISRPNLTFSTLTVSNMSPEDSSIYLCSVDDRNNQPQHFGDGTRLSIL.

This clone was observed a handful of times. The V and J genes are TRBV11-3 and TRBJ2-5; 7 bases fit TRBD1. With V trimmed by 5 bases and J by 0 bases, 15 bases remained unmatched. This CDR3 region has 18 residues. Germline assignment: CDR1 SGHNT and CDR2 YENEEA. The CDR3 loop is CASSLGTASSAYQETQYF. The CDR3 DNA reads as TGTGCCAGCAGCCTCGGGACAGCTAGTTCGGCGTACCAAGAGACCCAGTACTTC. Using reference TRBV11-3 and TRBJ2-5 for the parts outside the CDR3, the full variable domain is EAGVVQSPRYKIIEKKQPVAFWCNPISGHNTLYWYLQNLGQGPELLIRYENEEAVDDSQLPKDRFSAERLKGVDSTLKIQPAELGDSAVYLCASSLGTASSAYQETQYFGPGTRLLVL.

The chain links TRBV29-1 to TRBJ1-2; D is undetermined. The CDR3 is 14 amino acids. Trimming removed 6 bases from V and 0 bases from J, with 14 bases in between. Per the germline V gene, CDR1 is SQVTM and CDR2 is ANQGSEA. The CDR3 region is CSVPRGEPNYGYTF. CDR3 sequence (DNA): TGCAGCGTCCCCCGGGGTGAGCCTAACTATGGCTACACCTTC.

The chain's CDR3 is CAISEPRRGGTYEQYF. CDR3 in DNA: TGTGCCATCAGTGAGCCCCGTCGGGGGGGTACCTACGAGCAGTACTTC. The V and J genes are TRBV10-3 and TRBJ2-7, with TRBD2 identical over 8 bases. The V gene end was trimmed by 2 bases and the J gene end by 2 bases; junction bases not matched to a gene: 8. From germline, CDR1 is ENHRY and CDR2 SYGVKD. This CDR3 contains 16 residues.

The chain is built from TRBV19 and TRBJ2-7; D is ambiguous. Germline V gene sequence: CDR1 LNHDA, CDR2 SQIVND (reference sequence). Trimming took off 7 bases at V and 2 bases at J, with 12 bases between the two ends. The length of the CDR3 is 13 residues. The CDR3 DNA is TGTGCCAGTATGGCAGGCCCGGCCTACGAGCAGTACTTC. It translates to CASMAGPAYEQYF.

For the CDR3, the DNA is TGTGCCAGCAGCCAAGGCCCCGGGAGTGACTATGGCTACACCTTC. Amino acids: CASSQGPGSDYGYTF. The chain links TRBV3-1 (or the pseudogene TRBV3-2) to TRBJ1-2; D gene ambiguous. Trimming pared 1 base from V and 3 bases from J, leaving 12 bases between. Germline CDR1 and CDR2: LGHDT and YNNKEL (reference sequence). CDR3 size: 15 residues.

The rearrangement links TRBV20-1 to TRBJ2-7, with 7 bases fitting TRBD2. Germline CDR1 DFQATT, CDR2 SNEGSKA (reference sequence). The CDR3 is made up of 17 amino acids. V lost 6 bases, J lost 5 bases, and 22 bases stayed unmatched. DNA of the CDR3: TGCAGTGCGAGTGGGTTGGCGGGAGCCACCCCTCCTCACGAGCAGTACTTC. Protein: CSASGLAGATPPHEQYF.

The gene calls are TRBV5-5 and TRBJ2-7; tentatively, D is TRBD2 (6 bases). This CDR3 is 14 amino acids long. Trimming left V 4 bases short and J 2 bases short, with 13 bases between. Germline lookup yields CDR1 SGHKS and CDR2 YYEKEE (reference sequence). The DNA for the CDR3 is TGTGCCAGCAGCGCCCGGGACTTCCCCTACGAGCAGTACTTC. Translation: CASSARDFPYEQYF.

This CDR3 is CASSTRSTGELFF. CDR3 in DNA: TGTGCCAGTTCGACCCGGAGCACCGGGGAGCTGTTTTTT. The rearrangement uses TRBV28 and TRBJ2-2, with D hard to call. Trimming shortened V by 9 bases and J by 4 bases, and 12 bases separated the two germline ends. There are 13 residues in the CDR3. Germline V gene data show CDR1 as MDHEN and CDR2 as SYDVKM.

This clone was seen just once. This rearrangement joins TRBV28 to TRBJ2-1, with D maybe TRBD1 (5 bases). The germline gives CDR1 MDHEN, CDR2 SYDVKM. The V and J ends lost 7 bases and 8 bases respectively, with 12 bases between them. This CDR3 is built from 12 residues. The CDR3 region has the DNA TGTGCCAGCATAGGCAGGGTCCATGAGCAGTTCTTC. Translation gives CASIGRVHEQFF. Filled out from reference TRBV28 and TRBJ2-1, the complete variable domain reads DVKVTQSSRYLVKRTGEKVFLECVQDMDHENMFWYRQDPGLGLRLIYFSYDVKMKEKGDIPEGYSVSREKKERFSLILESASTNQTSMYLCASIGRVHEQFFGPGTRLTVL.

The CDR3 sequence is CASSYSRGSEKLFF. DNA of the CDR3: TGTGCCAGCAGTTACTCCAGGGGGAGTGAAAAACTGTTTTTT. The chain couples TRBV6-6 to TRBJ1-4; TRBD1 aligns across 7 bases. With 0 bases clipped from V and 7 bases from J, the junction kept 2 bases outside the gene matches. CDR1 is MNHNY, CDR2 SVGAGI, per germline (reference sequence). There are 14 residues in the CDR3.

The chain combines TRBV12-3 or TRBV12-4 with TRBJ1-5, with a weak D call TRBD1 (5 bases). The CDR3 is 13 amino acids. Trimming took off 3 bases at V and 10 bases at J, with 13 bases between the two ends. The CDR3 DNA reads as TGTGCCAGCAGTTTGGGACTCGCGGCACCCCAGCATTTT. Its protein is CASSLGLAAPQHF.

The rearrangement joins TRBV6-5 to TRBJ2-1; D not certain. Germline CDR1 and CDR2: MNHEY and SVGAGI. The CDR3 runs 12 residues. Trimming cost V 4 bases and J 5 bases, with 6 bases left between them. CDR3 DNA sequence: TGTGCCAGCAGTTCCCGGGACAATGAGCAGTTCTTC. Amino acids: CASSSRDNEQFF.

The chain couples TRBV7-9 to TRBJ1-5; 8 bases are shared with TRBD1. Looked up from germline, CDR1 is SEHNR and CDR2 is FQNEAQ (reference sequence). CDR3 length: 18 residues. The V segment lost 1 base and the J segment 4 bases; nucleotides outside the gene matches: 12. CDR3 amino acids: CASSLDRGQGAFNQPQHF. CDR3 coding DNA: TGTGCCAGCAGCTTAGACCGAGGGCAGGGGGCTTTTAATCAGCCCCAGCATTTT.

The chain has TRBV10-3 and TRBJ1-4; 10 bases line up with TRBD1. The CDR3 runs to 15 residues. Germline values: CDR1 ENHRY, CDR2 SYGVKD. Trimming took 6 bases from V and 8 from J; bases not matched to a gene: 9. CDR3 sequence reads: CAISDDRGQSEKLFF. The CDR3 DNA reads TGTGCCATCAGCGATGACAGGGGGCAATCGGAAAAACTGTTTTTT.

The chain combines TRBV7-2 with TRBJ2-3, with 9 bases identical to TRBD2. The trim removed 5 bases at V and 6 bases at J, leaving 12 bases unmatched. This CDR3 contains 16 residues. The V gene's germline CDR1 is SGHTA and CDR2 FQGNSA. CDR3 sequence reads: CASSPPGRGGGDTQYF. CDR3 nucleotides: TGTGCCAGCAGCCCCCCGGGGCGGGGGGGAGGGGATACGCAGTATTTT.

This chain joins TRBV25-1 and TRBJ2-6; no clear D. V shed 7 bases and J shed 4 bases, with 5 bases lying between them. CDR3 length equals 12 residues. Germline values: CDR1 MGHDK, CDR2 SYGVNS. The CDR3 is CASTRGANVLTF. The CDR3 nucleotides are TGTGCCAGCACCCGGGGGGCCAACGTCCTGACTTTC.